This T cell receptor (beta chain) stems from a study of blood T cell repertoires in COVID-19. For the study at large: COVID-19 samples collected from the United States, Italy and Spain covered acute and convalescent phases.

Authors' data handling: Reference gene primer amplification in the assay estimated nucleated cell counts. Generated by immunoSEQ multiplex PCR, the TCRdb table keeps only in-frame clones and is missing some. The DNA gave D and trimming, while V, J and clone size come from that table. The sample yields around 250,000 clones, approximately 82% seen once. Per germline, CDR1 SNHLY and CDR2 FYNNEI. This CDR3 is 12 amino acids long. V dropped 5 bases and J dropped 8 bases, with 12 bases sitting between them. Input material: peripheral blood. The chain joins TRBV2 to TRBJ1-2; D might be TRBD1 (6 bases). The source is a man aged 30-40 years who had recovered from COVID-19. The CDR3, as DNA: TGTGCCAGCAGTATTGACAGGCCCGGCTACACCTTC. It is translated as CASSIDRPGYTF.